This TCR beta chain was sequenced for a study of blood T cell repertoires in COVID-19. Across the study: Some COVID-19 samples were acute and others convalescent; all came from the United States, Italy and Spain. Sample material is recorded as cDNA or gDNA derived from T cells, B-cell-depleted T cells, or PBMCs.

The germline V gene encodes CDR1 MNHEY and CDR2 SVGAGI. The CDR3 sequence is 11 residues long. In the study's own analysis: Reference gene primer amplification gave estimated nucleated cell counts. The table came from immunoSEQ multiplex PCR; TCRdb's copy has only in-frame clones and leaves some out. D and trimming were read from the DNA, whereas the V and J calls and clone size are those reported in that table. This table has some 130,000 clones, about 77% appearing once. The rearrangement uses TRBV6-5 and TRBJ2-7; D ambiguous. This receptor was obtained from a man older than 75 with acute or convalescent COVID-19. The sequencing input was peripheral blood. CDR3 sequence: CKGQASYEQYF. CDR3 bases: TGTAAAGGCCAGGCTTCCTACGAGCAGTACTTC.